The clone carrying this T cell receptor beta chain appeared a single time. The table came from immunoSEQ multiplex PCR; TCRdb's copy has only in-frame clones and leaves some out. The table includes several thousand clones, 95% to 98% detected once. This record belongs to a study of naive CD8 T cells in extremely preterm neonates. This receptor was taken from a human donor in good health. The sample comprised naive CD8+ T cells from blood.

CDR3 nucleotides: TGCAGCGTTGAAGCATGGGACAGGGGGCGGAATGAGCAGTTCTTC. Amino acid sequence: CSVEAWDRGRNEQFF. This rearrangement joins TRBV29-1 to TRBJ2-1; 12 bases are shared with TRBD1. The germline V gene encodes CDR1 SQVTM and CDR2 ANQGSEA. Unmatched junction bases numbered 5, after V lost 1 base and J lost 7 bases. This CDR3 has 15 residues.